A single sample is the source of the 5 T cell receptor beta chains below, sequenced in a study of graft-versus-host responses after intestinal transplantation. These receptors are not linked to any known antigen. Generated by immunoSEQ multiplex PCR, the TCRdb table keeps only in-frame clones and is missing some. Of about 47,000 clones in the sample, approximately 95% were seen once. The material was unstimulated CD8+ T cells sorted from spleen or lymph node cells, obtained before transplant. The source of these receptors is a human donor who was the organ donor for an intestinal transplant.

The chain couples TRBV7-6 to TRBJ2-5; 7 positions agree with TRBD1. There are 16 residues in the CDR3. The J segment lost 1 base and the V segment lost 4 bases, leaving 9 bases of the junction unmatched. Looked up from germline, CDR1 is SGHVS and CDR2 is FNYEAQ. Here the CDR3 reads CASSSPDRDPQETQYF. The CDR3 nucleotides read TGTGCCAGCAGCTCCCCCGACAGGGATCCCCAAGAGACCCAGTACTTC. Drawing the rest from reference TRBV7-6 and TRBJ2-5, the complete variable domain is GAGVSQSPRYKVTKRGQDVALRCDPISGHVSLYWYRQALGQGPEFLTYFNYEAQQDKSGLPNDRFSAERPEGSISTLTIQRTEQRDSAMYRCASSSPDRDPQETQYFGPGTRLLVL.

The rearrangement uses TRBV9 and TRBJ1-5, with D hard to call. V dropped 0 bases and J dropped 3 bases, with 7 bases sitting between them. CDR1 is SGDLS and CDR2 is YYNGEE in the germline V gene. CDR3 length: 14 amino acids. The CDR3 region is CASSVGQNNQPQHF. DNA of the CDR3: TGTGCCAGCAGCGTAGGTCAGAACAATCAGCCCCAGCATTTT.

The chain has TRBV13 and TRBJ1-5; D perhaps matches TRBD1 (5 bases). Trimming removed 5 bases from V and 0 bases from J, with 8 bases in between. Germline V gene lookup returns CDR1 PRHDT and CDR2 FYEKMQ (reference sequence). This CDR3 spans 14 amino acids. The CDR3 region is CASSPGHSNQPQHF. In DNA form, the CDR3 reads TGTGCCAGCAGCCCCGGACATAGCAATCAGCCCCAGCATTTT.

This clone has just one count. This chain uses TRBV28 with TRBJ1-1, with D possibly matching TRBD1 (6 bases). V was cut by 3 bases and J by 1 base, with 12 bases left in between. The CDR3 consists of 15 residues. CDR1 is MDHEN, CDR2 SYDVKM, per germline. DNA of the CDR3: TGTGCCAGCAGTTTCGTGACAGGACCGAACACTGAAGCTTTCTTT. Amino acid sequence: CASSFVTGPNTEAFF.

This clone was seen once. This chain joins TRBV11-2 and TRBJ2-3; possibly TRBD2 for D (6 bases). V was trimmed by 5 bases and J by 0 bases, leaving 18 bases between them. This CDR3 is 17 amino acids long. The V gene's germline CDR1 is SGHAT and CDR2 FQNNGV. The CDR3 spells CASSLGYGGFSTDTQYF. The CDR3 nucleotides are TGTGCCAGCAGCCTAGGTTACGGGGGTTTTAGCACAGATACGCAGTATTTT.